This TCR beta chain comes out of a study of T cells after yellow fever vaccination. 5'RACE template switching produced TCR cDNA carrying a universal primer site and UMIs. Each CDR3 protein gets one entry after TCRdb re-called the 5' RACE reads with MiXCR. The data hold hundreds of thousands of distinct CDR3 sequences, with about 12% observed a single time. The length of the CDR3 is 14 residues. Looked up from germline, CDR1 is DFQATT and CDR2 is SNEGSKA (reference sequence). Trimming cost V 6 bases and J 0 bases, with 13 bases left between them. This clonotype has a count of ten or more. Its cognate antigen is unknown. Study observations and caveats: Subsequent booster samples again held most clones from primary vaccination (around 96% CD4, nearly 90% CD8).

This rearrangement joins TRBV20-1 to TRBJ2-3; no clear D. Material: PBMCs, obtained on the day of the yellow fever booster vaccination. The origin of this receptor is a man aged 25 to 45 who received the YFV17D yellow fever vaccine. CDR3 sequence: CSAPAGSSTDTQYF. The CDR3 DNA reads TGCAGTGCCCCCGCCGGCAGTAGCACAGATACGCAGTATTTT.